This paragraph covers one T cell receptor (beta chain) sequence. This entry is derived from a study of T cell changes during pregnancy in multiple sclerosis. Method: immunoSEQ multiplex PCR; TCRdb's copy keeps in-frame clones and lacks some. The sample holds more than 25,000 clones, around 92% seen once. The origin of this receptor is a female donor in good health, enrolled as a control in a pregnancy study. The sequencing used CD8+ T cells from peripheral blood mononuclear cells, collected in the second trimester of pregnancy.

Written as DNA, the CDR3 is TGTGCCAGCAGCGTAGATCTAGACACTGAAGCTTTCTTT. Its translation: CASSVDLDTEAFF. The chain has TRBV9 and TRBJ1-1; D ambiguous. CDR3 length equals 13 residues. Germline CDR1 and CDR2: SGDLS and YYNGEE. With 0 bases removed from V and 3 bases from J, the gap between germline ends came to 6 bases.